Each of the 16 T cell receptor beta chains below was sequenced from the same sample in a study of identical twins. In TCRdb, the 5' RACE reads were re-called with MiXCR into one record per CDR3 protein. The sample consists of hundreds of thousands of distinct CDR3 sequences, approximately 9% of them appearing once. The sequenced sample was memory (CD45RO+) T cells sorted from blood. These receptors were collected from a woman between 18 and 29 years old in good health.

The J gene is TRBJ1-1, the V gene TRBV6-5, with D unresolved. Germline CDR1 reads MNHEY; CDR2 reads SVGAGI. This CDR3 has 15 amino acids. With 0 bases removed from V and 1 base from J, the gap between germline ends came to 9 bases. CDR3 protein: CASSYSPGENTEAFF. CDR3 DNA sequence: TGTGCCAGCAGTTACTCACCAGGAGAGAACACTGAAGCTTTCTTT.

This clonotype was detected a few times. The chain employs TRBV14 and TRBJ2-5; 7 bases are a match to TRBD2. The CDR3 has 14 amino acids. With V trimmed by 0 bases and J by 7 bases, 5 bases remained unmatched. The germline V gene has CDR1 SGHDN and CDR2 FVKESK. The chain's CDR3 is CASSQDWPGGTQYF. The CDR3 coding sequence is TGTGCCAGCAGCCAAGATTGGCCGGGAGGGACCCAGTACTTC.

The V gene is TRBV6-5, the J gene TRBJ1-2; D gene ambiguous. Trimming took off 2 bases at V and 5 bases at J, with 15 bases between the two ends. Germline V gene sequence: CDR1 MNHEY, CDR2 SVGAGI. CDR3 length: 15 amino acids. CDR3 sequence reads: CASSYGPVLLYGYTF. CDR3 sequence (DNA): TGTGCCAGCAGTTACGGCCCCGTTCTTTTATATGGCTACACCTTC.

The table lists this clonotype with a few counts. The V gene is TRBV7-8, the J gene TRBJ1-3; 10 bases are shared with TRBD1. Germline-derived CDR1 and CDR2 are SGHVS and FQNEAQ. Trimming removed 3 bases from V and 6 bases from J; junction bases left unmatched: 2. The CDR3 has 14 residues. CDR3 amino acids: CASSLDRGSNTIYF. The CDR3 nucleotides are TGTGCCAGCAGCTTGGACAGGGGGTCAAACACCATATATTTT.

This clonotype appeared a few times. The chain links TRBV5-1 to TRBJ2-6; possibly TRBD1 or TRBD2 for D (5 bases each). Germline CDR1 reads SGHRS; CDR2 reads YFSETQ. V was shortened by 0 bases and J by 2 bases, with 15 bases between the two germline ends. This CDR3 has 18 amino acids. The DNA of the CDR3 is TGCGCCAGCAGCTTGGCGGGACGGCAGGCGGCTGGGGCCAACGTCCTGACTTTC. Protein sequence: CASSLAGRQAAGANVLTF.

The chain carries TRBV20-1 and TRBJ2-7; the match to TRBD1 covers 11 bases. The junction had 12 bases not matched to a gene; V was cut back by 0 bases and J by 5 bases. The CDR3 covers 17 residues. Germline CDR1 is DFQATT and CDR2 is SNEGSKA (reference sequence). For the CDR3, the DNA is TGCAGTGCTAGAGATATAAATTTAGGGGGACAGGGGGACGAGCAGTACTTC. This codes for CSARDINLGGQGDEQYF.

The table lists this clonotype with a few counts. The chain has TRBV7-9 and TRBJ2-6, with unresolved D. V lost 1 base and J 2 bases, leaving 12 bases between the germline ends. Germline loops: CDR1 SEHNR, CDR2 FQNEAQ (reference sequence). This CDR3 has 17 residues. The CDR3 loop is CASSLGVGNTGANVLTF. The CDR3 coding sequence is TGTGCCAGCAGCTTAGGTGTAGGGAATACTGGGGCCAACGTCCTGACTTTC.

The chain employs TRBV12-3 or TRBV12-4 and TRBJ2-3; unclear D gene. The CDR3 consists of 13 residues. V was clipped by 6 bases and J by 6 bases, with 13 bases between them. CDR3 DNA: TGTGCCAGCAGAACGGACCGAGCGGATACGCAGTATTTT. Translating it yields CASRTDRADTQYF.

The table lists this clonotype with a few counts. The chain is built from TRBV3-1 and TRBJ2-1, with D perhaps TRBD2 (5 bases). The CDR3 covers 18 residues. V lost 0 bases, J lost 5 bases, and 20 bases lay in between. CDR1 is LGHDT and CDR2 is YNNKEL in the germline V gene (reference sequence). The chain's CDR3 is CASSQERGSPLTDNEQFF. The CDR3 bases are TGTGCCAGCAGCCAAGAGAGAGGGAGCCCCCTGACCGACAATGAGCAGTTCTTC.

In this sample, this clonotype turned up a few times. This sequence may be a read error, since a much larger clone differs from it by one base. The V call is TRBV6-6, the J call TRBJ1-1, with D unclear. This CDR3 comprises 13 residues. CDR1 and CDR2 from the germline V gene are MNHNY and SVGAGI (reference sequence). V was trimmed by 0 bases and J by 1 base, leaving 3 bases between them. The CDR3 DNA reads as TGTGCCAGCAGTTACTCAGAGAACACTGAAGCTTTCTTT. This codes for CASSYSENTEAFF.

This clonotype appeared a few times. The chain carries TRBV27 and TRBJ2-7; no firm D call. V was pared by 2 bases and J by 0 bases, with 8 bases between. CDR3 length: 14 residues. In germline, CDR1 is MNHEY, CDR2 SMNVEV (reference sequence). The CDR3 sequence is CASSLTWGSYEQYF. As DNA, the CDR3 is TGTGCCAGCAGTTTAACCTGGGGCTCCTACGAGCAGTACTTC.

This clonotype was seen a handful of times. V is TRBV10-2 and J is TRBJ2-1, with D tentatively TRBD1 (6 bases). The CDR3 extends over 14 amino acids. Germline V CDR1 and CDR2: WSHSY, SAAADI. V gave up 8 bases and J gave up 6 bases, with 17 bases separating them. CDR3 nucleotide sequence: TGCGCCAGCGCAGGGGCGAGGGCTTTCAATGAGCAGTTCTTC. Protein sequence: CASAGARAFNEQFF.

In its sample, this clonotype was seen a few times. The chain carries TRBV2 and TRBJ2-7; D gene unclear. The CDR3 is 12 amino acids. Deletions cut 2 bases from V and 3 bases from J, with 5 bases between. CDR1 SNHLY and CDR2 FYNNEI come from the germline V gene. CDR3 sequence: CASSEQDYEQYF. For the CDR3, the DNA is TGTGCCAGCAGTGAACAGGACTACGAGCAGTACTTC.

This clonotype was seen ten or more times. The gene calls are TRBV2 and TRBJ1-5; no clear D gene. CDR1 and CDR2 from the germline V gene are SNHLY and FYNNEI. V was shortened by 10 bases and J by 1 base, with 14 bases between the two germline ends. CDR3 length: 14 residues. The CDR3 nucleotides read TGTGCCATTTCCATCAGGACGAGCAATCAGCCCCAGCATTTT. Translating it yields CAISIRTSNQPQHF. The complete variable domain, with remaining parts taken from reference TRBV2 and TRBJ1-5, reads EPEVTQTPSHQVTQMGQEVILRCVPISNHLYFYWYRQILGQKVEFLVSFYNNEISEKSEIFDDQFSVERPDGSNFTLKIRSTKLEDSAMYFCAISIRTSNQPQHFGDGTRLSIL.

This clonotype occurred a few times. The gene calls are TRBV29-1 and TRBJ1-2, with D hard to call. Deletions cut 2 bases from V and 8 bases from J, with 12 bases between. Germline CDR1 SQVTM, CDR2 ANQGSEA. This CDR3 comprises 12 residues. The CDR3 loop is CSVERPGGGYTF. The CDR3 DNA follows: TGCAGCGTTGAAAGGCCCGGCGGCGGCTACACCTTC.

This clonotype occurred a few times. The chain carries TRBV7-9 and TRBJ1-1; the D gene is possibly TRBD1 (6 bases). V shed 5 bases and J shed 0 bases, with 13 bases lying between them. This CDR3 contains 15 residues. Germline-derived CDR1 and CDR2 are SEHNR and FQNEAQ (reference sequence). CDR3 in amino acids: CASSQDSLMNTEAFF. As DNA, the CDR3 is TGTGCCAGCAGCCAGGACAGCCTCATGAACACTGAAGCTTTCTTT.